This T cell receptor (beta chain) appears in the sequencing data of a study of cytomegalovirus exposure and HLA in healthy donors. Findings and caveats of the study: Some V segments, TRBV6-2 and TRBV6-3 among them, were indistinguishable and were therefore excluded.

As regards this clone: Its antigen is not identified.

PCR amplification relied on 60 Vbeta primers (plus 13 Jbeta primers). Libraries were prepared by immunoSEQ multiplex PCR; TCRdb keeps only in-frame clonotypes and omits some of them. Among about 98,000 clones, roughly 80% were seen once, and the ten largest hold around a tenth. The CDR3 is 16 residues long. The V gene's germline CDR1 is MDHEN and CDR2 SYDVKM. This chain links TRBV28 with TRBJ2-5, with D possibly being TRBD1 (6 bases). The better agreement between TRBJ2-7 and the DNA end casts doubt on the J call. Sequences were obtained from PBMCs. The sequence came from a male donor in good health and CMV-seropositive. DNA of the CDR3: TGTGCCAGCATTCCAGCCGGGACACAAGGATCCTACGAGCAGTACTTC. As protein: CASIPAGTQGSYEQYF.